This T cell receptor (beta chain) was identified in a study of blood T cell repertoires in COVID-19. To note about this clone: One junction end does not reproduce the germline sequence, and a read error may be involved.

Clones were sequenced by immunoSEQ multiplex PCR, and TCRdb holds only the in-frame ones, with some missing. The profile shows over 95,000 clones, approximately 85% of them singletons. Germline values: CDR1 MNHNS, CDR2 SASEGT. The CDR3 is 13 residues long. This chain links TRBV6-1 with TRBJ1-4; unclear D gene. This TCR was recovered from a woman aged 55-70 years with COVID-19, enrolled during active disease. The sample taken for sequencing was peripheral blood. The CDR3 DNA follows: TGTGCCAGCAGGGAAGAGGCTAGTGAAAAACTGTTTTTT. Translated, it gives CASREEASEKLFF.